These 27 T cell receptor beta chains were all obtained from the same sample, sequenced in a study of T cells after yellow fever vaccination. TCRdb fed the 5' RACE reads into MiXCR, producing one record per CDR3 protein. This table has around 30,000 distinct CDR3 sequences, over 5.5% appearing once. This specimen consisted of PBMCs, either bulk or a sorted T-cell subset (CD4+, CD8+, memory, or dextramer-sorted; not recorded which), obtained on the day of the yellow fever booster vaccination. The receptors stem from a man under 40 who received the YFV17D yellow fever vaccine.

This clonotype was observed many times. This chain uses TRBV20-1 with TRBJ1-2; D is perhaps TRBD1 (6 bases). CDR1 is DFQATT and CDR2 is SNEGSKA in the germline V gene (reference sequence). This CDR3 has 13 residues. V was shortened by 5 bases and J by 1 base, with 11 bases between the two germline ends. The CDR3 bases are TGCAGTGCTGAGGGAGGGGGTAACTATGGCTACACCTTC. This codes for CSAEGGGNYGYTF.

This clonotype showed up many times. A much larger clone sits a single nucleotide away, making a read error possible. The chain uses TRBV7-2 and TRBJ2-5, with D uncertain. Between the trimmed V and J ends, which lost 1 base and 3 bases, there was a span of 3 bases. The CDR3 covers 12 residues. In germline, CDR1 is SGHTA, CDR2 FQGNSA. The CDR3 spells CASSLGEETQYF. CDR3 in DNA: TGTGCCAGCAGCTTAGGGGAAGAGACCCAGTACTTC.

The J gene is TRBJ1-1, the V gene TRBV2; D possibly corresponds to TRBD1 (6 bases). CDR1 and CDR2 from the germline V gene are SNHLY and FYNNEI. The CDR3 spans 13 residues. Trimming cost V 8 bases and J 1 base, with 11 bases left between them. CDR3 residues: CASGGQRNTEAFF. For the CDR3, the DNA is TGTGCCAGCGGGGGGCAGAGGAACACTGAAGCTTTCTTT.

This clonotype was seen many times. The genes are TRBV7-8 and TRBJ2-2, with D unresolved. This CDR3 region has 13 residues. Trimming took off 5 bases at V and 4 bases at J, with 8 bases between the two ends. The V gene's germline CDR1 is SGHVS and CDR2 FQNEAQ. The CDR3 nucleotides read TGTGCCAGCAGCCAGGAAGTCACCGGGGAGCTGTTTTTT. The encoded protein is CASSQEVTGELFF.

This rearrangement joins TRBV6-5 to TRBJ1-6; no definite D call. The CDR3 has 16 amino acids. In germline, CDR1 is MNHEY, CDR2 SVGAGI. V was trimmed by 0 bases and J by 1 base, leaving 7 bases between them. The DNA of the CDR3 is TGTGCCAGCAGTTACTCGCTCGGGTCCTATAATTCACCCCTCCACTTT. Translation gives CASSYSLGSYNSPLHF.

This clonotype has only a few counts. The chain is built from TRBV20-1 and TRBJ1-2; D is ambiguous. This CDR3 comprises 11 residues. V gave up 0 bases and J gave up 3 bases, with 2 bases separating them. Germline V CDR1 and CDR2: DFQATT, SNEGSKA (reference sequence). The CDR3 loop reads CSAREDYGYTF. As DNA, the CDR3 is TGCAGTGCTAGAGAAGACTATGGCTACACCTTC.

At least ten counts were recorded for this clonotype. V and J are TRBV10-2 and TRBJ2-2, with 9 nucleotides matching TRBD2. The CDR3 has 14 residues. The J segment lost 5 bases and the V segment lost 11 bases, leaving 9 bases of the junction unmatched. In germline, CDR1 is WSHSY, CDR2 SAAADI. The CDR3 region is CAPRRGGETGELFF. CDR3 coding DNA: TGCGCCCCCAGGCGGGGGGGCGAGACCGGGGAGCTGTTTTTT.

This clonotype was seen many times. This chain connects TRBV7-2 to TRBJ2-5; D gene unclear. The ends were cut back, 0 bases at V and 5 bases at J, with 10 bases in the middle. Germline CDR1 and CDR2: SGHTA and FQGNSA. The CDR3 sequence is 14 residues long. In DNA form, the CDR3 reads TGTGCCAGCAGCTTAGCCGGTCTGAGGGAGACCCAGTACTTC. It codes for CASSLAGLRETQYF.

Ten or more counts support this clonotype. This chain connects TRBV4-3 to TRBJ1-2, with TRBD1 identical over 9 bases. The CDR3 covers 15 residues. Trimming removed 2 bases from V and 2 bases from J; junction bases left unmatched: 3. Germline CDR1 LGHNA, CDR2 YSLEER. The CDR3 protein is CASSQNRGQNYGYTF. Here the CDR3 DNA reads TGCGCCAGCAGCCAAAACAGGGGGCAAAACTATGGCTACACCTTC.

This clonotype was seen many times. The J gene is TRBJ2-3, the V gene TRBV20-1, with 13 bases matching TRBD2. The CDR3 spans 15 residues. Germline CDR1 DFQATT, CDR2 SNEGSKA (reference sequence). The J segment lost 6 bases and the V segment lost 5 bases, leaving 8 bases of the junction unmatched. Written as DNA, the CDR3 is TGCAGTGCTCCCCGACTAGCGGGAGGTCAGGATACGCAGTATTTT. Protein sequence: CSAPRLAGGQDTQYF.

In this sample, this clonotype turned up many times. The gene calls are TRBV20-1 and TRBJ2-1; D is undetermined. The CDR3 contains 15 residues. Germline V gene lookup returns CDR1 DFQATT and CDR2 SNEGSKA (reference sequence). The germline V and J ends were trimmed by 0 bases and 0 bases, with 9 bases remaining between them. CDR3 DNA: TGCAGTGCTAGAGATCTAAGCCGCTCCTACAATGAGCAGTTCTTC. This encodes CSARDLSRSYNEQFF.

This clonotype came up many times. The CDR3 here is CASSEGPAPNEQFF. The CDR3 region has the DNA TGTGCCAGCAGTGAGGGGCCTGCGCCCAATGAGCAGTTCTTC. The chain is built from TRBV6-4 and TRBJ2-1; possibly TRBD1 for D (5 bases). V was pared by 3 bases and J by 6 bases, with 12 bases between. The CDR3 has 14 amino acids. Germline-derived CDR1 and CDR2 are MRHNA and SNTAGT.

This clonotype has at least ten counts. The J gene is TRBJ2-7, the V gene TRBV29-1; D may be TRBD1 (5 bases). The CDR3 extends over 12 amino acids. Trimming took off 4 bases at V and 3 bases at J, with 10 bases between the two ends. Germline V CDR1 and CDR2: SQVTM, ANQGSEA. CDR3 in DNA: TGCAGCGTTGTGCAGGGAATCTACGAGCAGTACTTC. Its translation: CSVVQGIYEQYF.

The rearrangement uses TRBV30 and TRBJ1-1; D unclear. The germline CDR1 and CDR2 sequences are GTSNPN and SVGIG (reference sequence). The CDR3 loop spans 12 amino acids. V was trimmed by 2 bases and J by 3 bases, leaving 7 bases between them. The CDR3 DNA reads TGTGCCTGGAGTATTTGGGACACTGAAGCTTTCTTT. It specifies CAWSIWDTEAFF.

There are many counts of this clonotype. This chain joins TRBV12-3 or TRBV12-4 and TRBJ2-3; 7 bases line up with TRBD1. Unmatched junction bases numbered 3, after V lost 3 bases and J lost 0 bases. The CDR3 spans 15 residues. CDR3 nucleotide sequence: TGTGCCAGCAGTTTGGGGACAGCTAGCACAGATACGCAGTATTTT. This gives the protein CASSLGTASTDTQYF.

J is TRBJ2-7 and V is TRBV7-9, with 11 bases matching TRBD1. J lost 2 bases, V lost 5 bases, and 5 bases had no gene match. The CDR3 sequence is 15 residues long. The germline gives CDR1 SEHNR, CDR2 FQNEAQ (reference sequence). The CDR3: CASSPGTGGPYEQYF. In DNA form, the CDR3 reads TGTGCCAGCAGCCCCGGGACAGGGGGACCCTACGAGCAGTACTTC. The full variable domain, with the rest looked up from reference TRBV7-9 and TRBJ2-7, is DTGVSQNPRHKITKRGQNVTFRCDPISEHNRLYWYRQTLGQGPEFLTYFQNEAQLEKSRLLSDRFSAERPKGSFSTLEIQRTEQGDSAMYLCASSPGTGGPYEQYFGPGTRLTVT.

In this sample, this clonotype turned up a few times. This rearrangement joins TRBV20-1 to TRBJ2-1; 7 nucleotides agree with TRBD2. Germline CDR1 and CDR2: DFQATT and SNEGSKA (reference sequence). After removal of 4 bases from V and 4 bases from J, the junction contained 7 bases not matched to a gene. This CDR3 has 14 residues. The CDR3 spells CSAKLAPSYNEQFF. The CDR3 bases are TGCAGTGCTAAACTAGCGCCCAGTTACAATGAGCAGTTCTTC.

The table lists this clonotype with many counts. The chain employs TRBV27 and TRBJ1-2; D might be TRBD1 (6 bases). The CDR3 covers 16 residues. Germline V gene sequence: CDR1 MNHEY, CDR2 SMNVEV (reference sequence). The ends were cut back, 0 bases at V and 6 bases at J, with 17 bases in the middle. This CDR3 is CASSLSPRGGRNGYTF. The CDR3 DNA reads TGTGCCAGCAGTTTATCCCCCCGGGGGGGGCGGAATGGCTACACCTTC.

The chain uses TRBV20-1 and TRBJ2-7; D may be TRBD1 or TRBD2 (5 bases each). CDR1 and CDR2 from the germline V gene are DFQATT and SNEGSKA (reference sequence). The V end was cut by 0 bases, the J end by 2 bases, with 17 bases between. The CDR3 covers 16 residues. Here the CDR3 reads CSARDKGTEGPYEQYF. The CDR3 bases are TGCAGTGCTAGAGATAAGGGGACGGAAGGTCCCTACGAGCAGTACTTC.

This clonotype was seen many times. CDR3 region: CATSGEGVLGGANVLTF. The CDR3 DNA reads TGTGCCACCAGTGGAGAAGGGGTCCTAGGTGGGGCCAACGTCCTGACTTTC. The rearrangement joins TRBV24-1 to TRBJ2-6; D is perhaps TRBD1 (5 bases). The CDR3 length is 17 residues. The V and J ends lost 5 bases and 3 bases respectively, with 16 bases between them. From germline, CDR1 is KGHDR and CDR2 SFDVKD.

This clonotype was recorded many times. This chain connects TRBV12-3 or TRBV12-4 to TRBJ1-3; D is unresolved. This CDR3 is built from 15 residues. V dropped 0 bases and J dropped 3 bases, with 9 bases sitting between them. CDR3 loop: CASSLAHRLGNTIYF. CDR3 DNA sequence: TGTGCCAGCAGTTTAGCTCACAGACTTGGAAACACCATATATTTT.

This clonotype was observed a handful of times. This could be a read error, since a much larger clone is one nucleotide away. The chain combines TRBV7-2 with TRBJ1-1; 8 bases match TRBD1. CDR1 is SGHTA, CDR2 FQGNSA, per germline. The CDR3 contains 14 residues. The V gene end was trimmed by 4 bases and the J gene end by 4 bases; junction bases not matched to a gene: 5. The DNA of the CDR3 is TGTGCCAGCAGCTCACAGGGGGTTCTCACTGAAGCTTTCTTT. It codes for CASSSQGVLTEAFF. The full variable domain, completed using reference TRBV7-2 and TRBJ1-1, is GAGVSQSPSNKVTEKGKDVELRCDPISGHTALYWYRQSLGQGLEFLIYFQGNSAPDKSGLPSDRFSAERTGGSVSTLTIQRTQQEDSAVYLCASSSQGVLTEAFFGQGTRLTVV.

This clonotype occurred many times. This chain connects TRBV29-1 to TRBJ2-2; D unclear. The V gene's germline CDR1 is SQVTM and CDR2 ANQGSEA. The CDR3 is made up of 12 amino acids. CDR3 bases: TGCACTGTGTCCGGGAACACCGGGGAGCTGTTTTTT. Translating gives CTVSGNTGELFF.

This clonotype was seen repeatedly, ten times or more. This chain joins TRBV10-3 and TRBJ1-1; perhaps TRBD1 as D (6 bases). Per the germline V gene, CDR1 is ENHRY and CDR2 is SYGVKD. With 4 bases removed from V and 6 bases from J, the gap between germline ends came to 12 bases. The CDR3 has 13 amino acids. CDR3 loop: CAISAGQHPEAFF. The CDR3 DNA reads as TGTGCCATCAGTGCCGGACAGCATCCTGAAGCTTTCTTT.

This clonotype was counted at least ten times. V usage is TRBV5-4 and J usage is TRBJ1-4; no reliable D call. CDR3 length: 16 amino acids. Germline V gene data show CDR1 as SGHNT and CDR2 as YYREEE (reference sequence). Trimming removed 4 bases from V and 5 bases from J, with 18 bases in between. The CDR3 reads CASSPGGSTGNEKLFF. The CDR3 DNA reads TGTGCCAGCAGCCCGGGAGGATCGACTGGAAATGAAAAACTGTTTTTT.

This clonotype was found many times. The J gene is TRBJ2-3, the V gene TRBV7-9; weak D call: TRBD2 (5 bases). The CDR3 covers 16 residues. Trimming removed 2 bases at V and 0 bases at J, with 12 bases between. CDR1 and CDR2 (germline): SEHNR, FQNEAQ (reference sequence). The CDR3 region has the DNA TGTGCCAGCAGCTTATCCGTTAGCGCAAGCACAGATACGCAGTATTTT. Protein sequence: CASSLSVSASTDTQYF.

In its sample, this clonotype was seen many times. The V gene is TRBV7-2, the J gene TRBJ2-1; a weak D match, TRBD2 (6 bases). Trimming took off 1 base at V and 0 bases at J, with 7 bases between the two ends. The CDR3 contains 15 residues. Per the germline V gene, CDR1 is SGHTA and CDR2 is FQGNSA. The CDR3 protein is CASSLDGSSYNEQFF. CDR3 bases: TGTGCCAGCAGCTTAGACGGGAGCTCCTACAATGAGCAGTTCTTC.